This TCR beta chain was recorded in a study of blood T cells in healthy people across ages. Study-level points and caveats: Long-lived and aged donors differed, with more naive CD4+ cells and higher diversity in the long-lived. Getting older went along with TCR beta diversity per million T cells dropping roughly linearly. With naive T cell percentage, TCR beta diversity showed a strong correlation.

Of note for this clonotype: Its antigen is still unknown.

The CDR3 is 15 amino acids. V shed 6 bases, J shed 2 bases, and the junction held 5 bases outside the gene matches. Germline CDR1 and CDR2: SNHLY and FYNNEI. The use of a sample-barcoded 5' primer and a J-beta primer mix characterized a second PCR of 7 to 11 cycles. Through a template-switch adaptor with 12 random nucleotides, each cDNA molecule received a tag. TCRdb reprocessed the 5' RACE reads with MiXCR, giving one entry per CDR3 protein. The sample holds some 1.4 million distinct CDR3 sequences, 42% seen once. The specimen sequenced was blood. The rearrangement uses TRBV2 and TRBJ2-1; 9 bases map to TRBD1. This receptor was identified in a woman aged 18-29 years in good health. CDR3 coding DNA: TGTGCCAGCAGCAACCGGGACAGGGCCTACAATGAGCAGTTCTTC. Its protein product is CASSNRDRAYNEQFF. The full variable domain, rest sourced from reference TRBV2 and TRBJ2-1, is EPEVTQTPSHQVTQMGQEVILRCVPISNHLYFYWYRQILGQKVEFLVSFYNNEISEKSEIFDDQFSVERPDGSNFTLKIRSTKLEDSAMYFCASSNRDRAYNEQFFGPGTRLTVL.